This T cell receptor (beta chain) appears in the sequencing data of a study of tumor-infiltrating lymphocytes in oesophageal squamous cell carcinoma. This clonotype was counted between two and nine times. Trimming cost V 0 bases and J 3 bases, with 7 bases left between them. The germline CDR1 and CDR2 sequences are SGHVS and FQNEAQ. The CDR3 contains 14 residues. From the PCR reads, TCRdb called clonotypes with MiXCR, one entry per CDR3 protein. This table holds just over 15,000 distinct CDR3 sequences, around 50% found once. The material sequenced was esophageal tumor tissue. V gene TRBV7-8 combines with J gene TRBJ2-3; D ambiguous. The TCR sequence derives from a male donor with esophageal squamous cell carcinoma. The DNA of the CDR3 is TGTGCCAGCAGCTTAGCTTCAGATACAGATACGCAGTATTTT. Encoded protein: CASSLASDTDTQYF.